This T cell receptor beta chain was captured in a study of cytomegalovirus exposure and HLA in healthy donors. Whole-study context: Unique TCRs numbering roughly 80 million, obtained from HLA-typed donors, made up an early data release.

The germline V and J ends were trimmed by 5 bases and 5 bases, with 7 bases remaining between them. Germline V gives CDR1 DFQATT, CDR2 SNEGSKA (reference sequence). The CDR3 runs to 11 residues. Study results and limitations: Researchers reported in a later analysis that common viral pathogens appeared linked to several top clusters. In vitro checks showed that a few CMV-associated chains really do target CMV antigens.

This clone was counted only a few times. The antigen remains unidentified. With 60 Vbeta and 13 Jbeta primers, the PCR was carried out. The data were produced by immunoSEQ multiplex PCR, yet TCRdb's version contains in-frame clones alone and is incomplete. The table has roughly 98,000 clones, around 80% seen once. Material for sequencing was PBMCs. The rearrangement uses TRBV20-1 and TRBJ1-3, with D hard to call. The receptor's source is a man aged 40-49 years in good health and CMV-seronegative. The CDR3 region has the DNA TGCAGTGCTTTTAACAGAAACACCATATATTTT. It encodes CSAFNRNTIYF.